The present TCR beta chain was sequenced within a study of blood T cell repertoires in COVID-19. Study-level information: In each case, the material was cDNA or gDNA derived from T cells, B-cell-depleted T cells, or PBMCs.

Original processing notes: Estimation of nucleated cell counts relied on the amplification of reference gene primers. Here immunoSEQ multiplex PCR was the method, and the copy in TCRdb shows in-frame clones only, minus some. V and J calls and clone size are those listed in that table; D and trimming were worked out from the DNA. The table shows hundreds of thousands of clones, with almost 90% occurring only once. Study members were between about 18 and 95 years old and lived in 25 or so US regions. A COVID-19 case had been met by exposed participants during the 2 weeks before study entry. The CDR3 is made up of 17 amino acids.

The chain carries TRBV21-1 and TRBJ2-2; no DNA check was done on the table's D call, TRBD1. TRBV21-1 is a listed pseudogene. The receptor was isolated from a man younger than 40 who had been exposed to COVID-19. Sequencing was performed on PBMCs or T cells enriched from blood (not recorded which). CDR3 amino acids: CASSKVRGGSEAGELFF. Here the CDR3 DNA reads TGTGCCAGCAGCAAAGTTAGAGGGGGATCAGAGGCCGGGGAGCTGTTTTTT.